The clone carrying this T cell receptor (beta chain) has only a few counts. This sample is part of a study of beta chain features in type 1 diabetes. CDR3 length: 15 residues. CDR1 and CDR2 from the germline V gene are SGHTA and FQGTGA. The V gene lost 3 bases and the J gene lost 8 bases, with 17 bases spanning the gap. Investigators reverse transcribed all isolated RNA, so they sequenced expressed TCRB transcripts. Produced via immunoSEQ multiplex PCR; TCRdb's table is partial and in-frame only. The sample consists of about 410,000 clones, approximately 14% of them appearing once. Material: naive CD4+ T cells from blood. V usage is TRBV7-3 and J usage is TRBJ1-5; D might be TRBD1 (5 bases). The sequence derives from a man aged 25 to 40 in good health. The CDR3 bases are TGTGCCAGCAGCTTGGGACGGCCTGGTACGAAGCCCCAGCATTTT. Translated: CASSLGRPGTKPQHF.